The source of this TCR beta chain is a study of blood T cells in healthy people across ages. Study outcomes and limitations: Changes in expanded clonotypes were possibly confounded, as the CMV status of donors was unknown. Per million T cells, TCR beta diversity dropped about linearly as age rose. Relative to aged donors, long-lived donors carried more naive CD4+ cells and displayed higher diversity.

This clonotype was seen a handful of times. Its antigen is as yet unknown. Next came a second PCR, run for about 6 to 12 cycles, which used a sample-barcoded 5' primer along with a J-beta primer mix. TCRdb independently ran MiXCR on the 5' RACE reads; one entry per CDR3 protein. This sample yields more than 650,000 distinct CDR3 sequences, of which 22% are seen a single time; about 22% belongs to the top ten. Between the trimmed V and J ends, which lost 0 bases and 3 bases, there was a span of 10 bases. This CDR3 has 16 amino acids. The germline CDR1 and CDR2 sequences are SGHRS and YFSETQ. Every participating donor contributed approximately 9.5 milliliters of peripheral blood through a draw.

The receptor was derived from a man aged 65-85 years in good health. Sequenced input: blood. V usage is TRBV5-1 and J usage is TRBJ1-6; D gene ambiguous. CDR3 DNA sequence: TGCGCCAGCAGCTTGGACGACGCGGACTATAATTCACCCCTCCACTTT. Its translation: CASSLDDADYNSPLHF.